This T cell receptor (beta chain) was documented in a study of early T cells in non-severe SARS-CoV-2 infection. Study-level information: It was bulk RNA from unsorted whole blood that was sequenced, and the chains were unpaired. Study outcomes and limitations: Clonotype matching in VDJdb favored anti-spike CD8 responses and did not capture private and CD4 specificities.

This clonotype was detected ten times or more. The target antigen is unknown. The TCR library protocol was used to attach unique molecular identifiers. These identifiers were attached to individual cDNA molecules. One entry per CDR3 protein, called by TCRdb with MiXCR from the 5' RACE reads. Counted here are around 80,000 distinct CDR3 sequences, 9.5% to 15% occurring once; the ten biggest clones make up about 3%. Germline V gene lookup returns CDR1 MDHEN and CDR2 SYDVKM. V shed 6 bases and J 9 bases; nucleotides not matched to a gene: 8. This CDR3 is built from 14 residues. V gene TRBV28 combines with J gene TRBJ2-1; 10 bases are shared with TRBD2. Sequencing was done on a sample of whole blood. This receptor was identified in an adult who was a healthcare worker with PCR-confirmed SARS-CoV-2 infection or an uninfected control (not recorded which). The DNA for the CDR3 is TGTGCCAGCAGGTTTAGCGGGAGGCAGGGTGAGCAGTTCTTC. Its protein is CASRFSGRQGEQFF. The full variable domain, rest sourced from reference TRBV28 and TRBJ2-1, is DVKVTQSSRYLVKRTGEKVFLECVQDMDHENMFWYRQDPGLGLRLIYFSYDVKMKEKGDIPEGYSVSREKKERFSLILESASTNQTSMYLCASRFSGRQGEQFFGPGTRLTVL.